The 20 T cell receptor beta chains below all came from one sample that was sequenced in a study of CD8 T cells in Susac syndrome. The authors reverse transcribed 0.5 to 1 ug RNA with random hexamers. TCRdb reprocessed the immunoSEQ multiplex PCR reads with MiXCR, giving one entry per CDR3 protein. The table has approximately 180,000 distinct CDR3 sequences, 90% to 95% seen once. Sample: CD4+ T cells from PBMCs. The receptor source for this set is a human donor with Susac syndrome.

Points on this clonotype: The junction departs from the called germline gene at one end, perhaps through a read error. The chain joins TRBV20-1 to TRBJ1-6; D might be TRBD1 (5 bases). The germline V gene has CDR1 DFQATT and CDR2 SNEGSKA (reference sequence). This CDR3 region has 11 residues. In nucleotides, the CDR3 is TGCAGTGCTAGAGGGGTGCGGGACGCGGCCTTT. Its protein is CSARGVRDAAF.

The chain has TRBV5-6 and TRBJ2-2, with TRBD1 identical over 10 bases. Germline V gene sequence: CDR1 SGHDT, CDR2 YYEEEE. The V segment lost 3 bases and the J segment 13 bases; nucleotides outside the gene matches: 3. The CDR3 contains 12 residues. CDR3: CASSWTGGGLFF. CDR3 sequence (DNA): TGTGCCAGCAGCTGGACAGGGGGTGGGCTGTTTTTT. Looking up the rest from reference TRBV5-6 and TRBJ2-2 gives the full variable domain: DAGVTQSPTHLIKTRGQQVTLRCSPKSGHDTVSWYQQALGQGPQFIFQYYEEEERQRGNFPDRFSGHQFPNYSSELNVNALLLGDSALYLCASSWTGGGLFFGEGSRLTVL.

The gene calls are TRBV25-1 and TRBJ2-5; a possible D gene is TRBD2 (6 bases). Trimming removed 0 bases from V and 5 bases from J, with 16 bases in between. The CDR3 is 16 residues long. Per germline, CDR1 MGHDK and CDR2 SYGVNS. The CDR3: CASSEYLRGVEETQYF. DNA of the CDR3: TGTGCCAGCAGTGAATATCTGCGGGGCGTAGAGGAGACCCAGTACTTC.

This clonotype was seen only a few times. CDR3 coding DNA: TGTGCCAGCAGTTTCAATCCTACAGGGGCCGTAAAAGCCTACGAGCAGTACTTC. It is translated as CASSFNPTGAVKAYEQYF. The chain has TRBV6-5 and TRBJ2-7, with TRBD1 matching 7 bases. The J segment lost 2 bases and the V segment lost 4 bases, leaving 17 bases of the junction unmatched. This CDR3 region has 18 residues. Germline CDR1 and CDR2: MNHEY and SVGAGI.

The chain carries TRBV29-1 and TRBJ1-2; no clear D. The CDR3 totals 12 residues. Germline V gives CDR1 SQVTM, CDR2 ANQGSEA. V lost 4 bases, J lost 0 bases, and 6 bases lay in between. The CDR3 region has the DNA TGCAGCGTTGGCGGGACTAACTATGGCTACACCTTC. Protein: CSVGGTNYGYTF.

This rearrangement joins TRBV20-1 to TRBJ1-2, with D unresolved. CDR3 length: 12 residues. V was pared by 3 bases and J by 0 bases, with 5 bases between. CDR1 and CDR2 (germline): DFQATT, SNEGSKA (reference sequence). CDR3 nucleotide sequence: TGCAGTGCTAGTCACGCTAACTATGGCTACACCTTC. Encoded protein: CSASHANYGYTF.

This sequence joins TRBV19 and TRBJ2-7; D may be TRBD1 (5 bases). Trimming took 3 bases from V and 0 from J, leaving 9 bases between them. The CDR3 loop spans 14 amino acids. CDR1 and CDR2 (germline): LNHDA, SQIVND (reference sequence). The CDR3 sequence: CASSITDSSYEQYF. The CDR3 nucleotides are TGTGCCAGTAGTATCACCGACAGCTCCTACGAGCAGTACTTC.

This clonotype was counted a few times. The V gene is TRBV13, the J gene TRBJ1-4; no definite D call. Trimming removed 3 bases from V and 5 bases from J, with 10 bases in between. The CDR3 runs to 14 residues. CDR1 and CDR2 (germline): PRHDT, FYEKMQ (reference sequence). CDR3 residues: CASSLGSSNEKLFF. The CDR3 coding sequence is TGTGCCAGCAGCTTGGGGTCTTCGAATGAAAAACTGTTTTTT.

CDR3 sequence: CASSMMDRISGANVLTF. The DNA of the CDR3 is TGTGCCAGCAGTATGATGGACAGAATCTCTGGGGCCAACGTCCTGACTTTC. The chain employs TRBV12-3 or TRBV12-4 and TRBJ2-6; possibly TRBD1 for D (6 bases). The CDR3 contains 17 residues. Trimming pared 5 bases from V and 0 bases from J, leaving 14 bases between.

This chain connects TRBV5-1 to TRBJ2-7; TRBD1 matches 8 bases. Losses at the gene ends were 0 bases for V and 5 bases for J; bases not matched to a gene: 7. CDR1 SGHRS and CDR2 YFSETQ come from the germline V gene. The CDR3 extends over 15 amino acids. CDR3 protein: CASSLDAGGRDEQYF. As DNA, the CDR3 is TGCGCCAGCAGCTTGGATGCAGGGGGCCGAGACGAGCAGTACTTC.

This clonotype was recorded only once. DNA of the CDR3: TGTGCCAGCAGCTACAGGGCCCTTAATTCACCCCTCCACTTT. Protein sequence: CASSYRALNSPLHF. V is TRBV7-3 and J is TRBJ1-6; D might be TRBD1 (6 bases). This CDR3 has 14 amino acids. With 4 bases removed from V and 6 bases from J, the gap between germline ends came to 10 bases. CDR1 and CDR2 from the germline V gene are SGHTA and FQGTGA.

The chain recombines TRBV11-3 with TRBJ2-5, with D unclear. Germline V gives CDR1 SGHNT, CDR2 YENEEA. With 5 bases removed from V and 2 bases from J, the gap between germline ends came to 9 bases. The CDR3 has 13 residues. CDR3 loop: CASSRGPQETQYF. Here the CDR3 DNA reads TGTGCCAGCAGCCGAGGACCACAAGAGACCCAGTACTTC.

V gene TRBV12-3 or TRBV12-4 combines with J gene TRBJ1-5; a weak D match, TRBD1 (5 bases). V lost 3 bases to trimming and J lost 2 bases, with 11 bases between them. This CDR3 is 15 amino acids long. The CDR3 region has the DNA TGTGCCAGCAGTTTTGGCTGGGGGGGCAATCAGCCCCAGCATTTT. This sequence encodes CASSFGWGGNQPQHF.

The chain has TRBV20-1 and TRBJ1-5, with a weak D call TRBD1 (5 bases). V lost 0 bases and J 0 bases, leaving 9 bases between the germline ends. The CDR3 is made up of 15 amino acids. Germline values: CDR1 DFQATT, CDR2 SNEGSKA (reference sequence). This CDR3 reads CSARDPTDSNQPQHF. CDR3 DNA sequence: TGCAGTGCTAGAGACCCGACAGATAGCAATCAGCCCCAGCATTTT.

The chain combines TRBV4-1 with TRBJ2-3, with D possibly being TRBD2 (6 bases). Per the germline V gene, CDR1 is MGHRA and CDR2 is YSYEKL. V gave up 1 base and J gave up 2 bases, with 13 bases separating them. This CDR3 is 16 amino acids long. CDR3 residues: CASSQGPAGYTDTQYF. The CDR3 region has the DNA TGCGCCAGCAGCCAAGGCCCAGCGGGTTACACAGATACGCAGTATTTT.

This clonotype occurred once. J is TRBJ1-1 and V is TRBV28, with D possibly TRBD1 on 6 matching bases. The CDR3 loop spans 15 amino acids. V gave up 6 bases and J gave up 1 base, with 15 bases separating them. The V gene's germline CDR1 is MDHEN and CDR2 SYDVKM. The CDR3 protein is CASRISDRWNTEAFF. For the CDR3, the DNA is TGTGCCAGCAGGATTTCCGACAGGTGGAACACTGAAGCTTTCTTT.

This chain connects TRBV7-9 to TRBJ2-1; TRBD2 aligns across 7 bases. Germline V CDR1 and CDR2: SEHNR, FQNEAQ (reference sequence). The V gene end was trimmed by 4 bases and the J gene end by 7 bases; junction bases not matched to a gene: 10. The CDR3 is made up of 15 amino acids. CDR3 sequence: CASSSRLALRNEQFF. In nucleotides, the CDR3 is TGTGCCAGCAGCTCGCGACTAGCATTGAGGAATGAGCAGTTCTTC.

The chain recombines TRBV10-1 with TRBJ2-7; 9 bases are shared with TRBD2. The CDR3 consists of 13 residues. Per the germline V gene, CDR1 is WNHNN and CDR2 is SYGVQD (reference sequence). The V gene end was trimmed by 5 bases and the J gene end by 5 bases; junction bases not matched to a gene: 4. The CDR3 spells CASSPGTSNEQYF. CDR3 DNA sequence: TGCGCCAGCAGTCCCGGGACTAGCAACGAGCAGTACTTC.

The J gene is TRBJ2-5, the V gene TRBV27; 8 nucleotides agree with TRBD2. The CDR3 is 15 amino acids. The trim removed 3 bases at V and 2 bases at J, leaving 5 bases unmatched. The germline V gene has CDR1 MNHEY and CDR2 SMNVEV (reference sequence). CDR3 bases: TGTGCCAGCAGTTTCTCGGGAGGGATACAAGAGACCCAGTACTTC. Protein sequence: CASSFSGGIQETQYF.

This clonotype came up once. The chain has TRBV5-1 and TRBJ2-2; 14 bases fit TRBD2. Germline assignment: CDR1 SGHRS and CDR2 YFSETQ. This CDR3 is built from 16 residues. V lost 5 bases, J lost 4 bases, and 4 bases stayed unmatched. The CDR3 DNA reads TGCGCCAGCAGGGGACTAGCGGGAGCGGGCACCGGGGAGCTGTTTTTT. Translated, it gives CASRGLAGAGTGELFF.